The 29 T cell receptor beta chains below all came from one sample that was sequenced in a study of early T cells in non-severe SARS-CoV-2 infection. TCRdb redid the calling of the 5' RACE reads with MiXCR, one entry per CDR3 protein. The table lists about 64,000 distinct CDR3 sequences, around 13% of them singletons. Material for sequencing was whole blood. All receptors come from an adult who was a healthcare worker with PCR-confirmed SARS-CoV-2 infection or an uninfected control (not recorded which).

There are many counts of this clonotype. The chain links TRBV20-1 to TRBJ2-5, with 10 bases identical to TRBD2. Germline CDR1 DFQATT, CDR2 SNEGSKA (reference sequence). Trimming cost V 4 bases and J 2 bases; bases outside gene matches: 10. CDR3 size: 16 residues. CDR3: CSATGSGTSEQETQYF. CDR3 DNA sequence: TGCAGTGCTACGGGCTCCGGGACTAGCGAACAAGAGACCCAGTACTTC.

This clonotype was seen repeatedly, ten times or more. This chain uses TRBV5-1 with TRBJ1-1, with D unresolved. Trimming left V 3 bases short and J 5 bases short, with 11 bases between. In germline, CDR1 is SGHRS, CDR2 YFSETQ. The CDR3 is made up of 13 amino acids. The CDR3: CASSWDEVTEAFF. CDR3 coding DNA: TGCGCCAGCAGCTGGGATGAGGTGACTGAAGCTTTCTTT.

This clonotype was observed a handful of times. V and J are TRBV7-2 and TRBJ1-2; TRBD1 matches 8 bases. The CDR3 totals 14 residues. Unmatched junction bases numbered 4, after V lost 3 bases and J lost 4 bases. The germline CDR1 and CDR2 sequences are SGHTA and FQGNSA. CDR3 nucleotides: TGTACCAGCAGCTTCCAGGGGGCGAGCTATGGCTACACCTTC. Its protein is CTSSFQGASYGYTF.

The rearrangement links TRBV29-1 to TRBJ2-7; 8 bases match TRBD1. Germline lookup yields CDR1 SQVTM and CDR2 ANQGSEA. The CDR3 is 12 residues long. With V trimmed by 3 bases and J by 5 bases, 3 bases remained unmatched. In DNA form, the CDR3 reads TGCAGCGTTGAGGACAGGGTCCACGAGCAGTACTTC. Encoded protein: CSVEDRVHEQYF.

This chain joins TRBV19 and TRBJ2-7, with D hard to call. With 10 bases removed from V and 1 base from J, the gap between germline ends came to 5 bases. This CDR3 is 10 amino acids long. Germline loops: CDR1 LNHDA, CDR2 SQIVND (reference sequence). CDR3 amino acids: CATASYEQYF. In DNA form, the CDR3 reads TGTGCCACCGCGTCCTACGAGCAGTACTTC.

A few counts support this clonotype. J is TRBJ2-1 and V is TRBV7-6; the D is unclear. V was trimmed by 1 base and J by 9 bases, leaving 13 bases between them. This CDR3 region has 14 residues. In germline, CDR1 is SGHVS, CDR2 FNYEAQ. The CDR3 here is CASSLGAKPGEQFF. In DNA form, the CDR3 reads TGTGCCAGCAGCTTAGGGGCGAAGCCGGGTGAGCAGTTCTTC. Full variable domain (rest looked up from reference TRBV7-6 and TRBJ2-1): GAGVSQSPRYKVTKRGQDVALRCDPISGHVSLYWYRQALGQGPEFLTYFNYEAQQDKSGLPNDRFSAERPEGSISTLTIQRTEQRDSAMYRCASSLGAKPGEQFFGPGTRLTVL.

This chain joins TRBV6-2 or TRBV6-3 and TRBJ1-1; D remains unclear. This CDR3 comprises 11 residues. The germline V gene has CDR1 MNHEY and CDR2 SVGEGT. V dropped 6 bases and J dropped 5 bases, with 7 bases sitting between them. The CDR3 spells CASRGWTEAFF. DNA for the CDR3: TGTGCCAGCAGGGGATGGACTGAAGCTTTCTTT.

This clonotype was detected only a few times. The rearrangement uses TRBV29-1 and TRBJ2-4, with D perhaps TRBD2 (7 bases). The CDR3 contains 12 residues. Germline lookup yields CDR1 SQVTM and CDR2 ANQGSEA. V dropped 7 bases and J dropped 9 bases, with 16 bases sitting between them. The CDR3 protein is CSALGGGIIQYF. The CDR3 DNA reads TGCAGCGCATTGGGCGGGGGCATCATTCAGTACTTC.

The rearrangement links TRBV7-2 to TRBJ2-3, with D uncertain. Germline CDR1 reads SGHTA; CDR2 reads FQGNSA. The V and J ends lost 3 bases and 7 bases respectively, with 5 bases between them. This CDR3 comprises 11 residues. In DNA form, the CDR3 reads TGTGCCAGCAGCTTTAAGAATACGCAGTATTTT. It encodes CASSFKNTQYF. The full variable domain, its missing parts supplied by reference TRBV7-2 and TRBJ2-3, is GAGVSQSPSNKVTEKGKDVELRCDPISGHTALYWYRQSLGQGLEFLIYFQGNSAPDKSGLPSDRFSAERTGGSVSTLTIQRTQQEDSAVYLCASSFKNTQYFGPGTRLTVL.

This CDR3 reads CASSPTSGGAADIQYF. The CDR3 coding sequence is TGTGCCAGCAGCCCGACTAGCGGGGGGGCCGCGGACATTCAGTACTTC. The chain combines TRBV3-1 with TRBJ2-4; TRBD2 matches at 14 bases. The germline CDR1 and CDR2 sequences are LGHDT and YNNKEL (reference sequence). The CDR3 contains 16 residues. V lost 4 bases to trimming and J lost 8 bases; unmatched junction nucleotides: 7.

This clonotype was observed a few times. V is TRBV5-1 and J is TRBJ2-7; D is unclear. The V gene lost 5 bases and the J gene lost 1 base, with 10 bases spanning the gap. Germline lookup yields CDR1 SGHRS and CDR2 YFSETQ. This CDR3 is built from 13 residues. The CDR3 here is CASRGVQSYEQYF. For the CDR3, the DNA is TGCGCCAGCAGGGGCGTCCAGTCCTACGAGCAGTACTTC.

This chain joins TRBV12-3 or TRBV12-4 and TRBJ2-3; no reliable D call. This CDR3 comprises 14 residues. The germline V and J ends were trimmed by 6 bases and 0 bases, with 10 bases remaining between them. CDR3 DNA sequence: TGTGCCAGCAGCCCAGAGTTTAGCACAGATACGCAGTATTTT. Translation: CASSPEFSTDTQYF.

In the case of this clonotype: Given a much more abundant clone one base away, this may be a read error. This chain connects TRBV7-9 to TRBJ1-1; possibly TRBD1 for D (5 bases). Germline CDR1 is SEHNR and CDR2 is FQNEAQ (reference sequence). Trimming left V 8 bases short and J 5 bases short, with 18 bases between. This CDR3 comprises 14 residues. The CDR3 sequence: CASGPQGGGTEAFF. CDR3 bases: TGTGCCAGCGGACCCCAGGGAGGAGGGACTGAAGCTTTCTTT.

This clonotype has a handful of counts. The V call is TRBV3-1, the J call TRBJ2-5, with D perhaps TRBD1 (6 bases). Between the trimmed V and J ends, which lost 6 bases and 14 bases, there was a span of 19 bases. The CDR3 is 12 residues long. Germline CDR1 and CDR2: LGHDT and YNNKEL (reference sequence). The CDR3 sequence: CASSDVGGQRYF. CDR3 DNA: TGTGCCAGCAGTGACGTTGGCGGACAGCGCTACTTC.

This clonotype was found once. The chain recombines TRBV6-6 with TRBJ2-3; TRBD2 agrees at 8 bases. The CDR3 spans 15 residues. Per germline, CDR1 MNHNY and CDR2 SVGAGI (reference sequence). V was pared by 5 bases and J by 5 bases, with 9 bases of the junction left unmatched. CDR3 in DNA: TGTGCCAGCAGTCCCAGTAGCGGGGCTCAAGATACGCAGTATTTT. Protein product: CASSPSSGAQDTQYF.

This rearrangement joins TRBV20-1 to TRBJ2-1; no definite D call. This CDR3 is 12 amino acids long. V was trimmed by 5 bases and J by 5 bases, leaving 10 bases between them. The germline gives CDR1 DFQATT, CDR2 SNEGSKA (reference sequence). CDR3 protein: CSAHRVDNEQFF. DNA of the CDR3: TGCAGTGCTCACCGGGTCGACAATGAGCAGTTCTTC.

The chain employs TRBV7-9 and TRBJ2-5, with D perhaps TRBD1 (6 bases). V was pared by 3 bases and J by 1 base, with 9 bases between. Germline V CDR1 and CDR2: SEHNR, FQNEAQ (reference sequence). The CDR3 extends over 14 amino acids. Here the CDR3 reads CASSFGGRQETQYF. The CDR3 coding sequence is TGTGCCAGCAGCTTTGGGGGCCGCCAAGAGACCCAGTACTTC. The full variable domain, its missing parts supplied by reference TRBV7-9 and TRBJ2-5, is DTGVSQNPRHKITKRGQNVTFRCDPISEHNRLYWYRQTLGQGPEFLTYFQNEAQLEKSRLLSDRFSAERPKGSFSTLEIQRTEQGDSAMYLCASSFGGRQETQYFGPGTRLLVL.

This clonotype turned up a few times. The chain joins TRBV20-1 to TRBJ1-2; maybe TRBD1 (5 bases). The CDR3 contains 15 residues. The germline V gene has CDR1 DFQATT and CDR2 SNEGSKA (reference sequence). Between the trimmed V and J ends, which lost 0 bases and 4 bases, there was a span of 15 bases. CDR3 in DNA: TGCAGTGCTAGAGATACGGGGGTAAACAGCTATGGCTACACCTTC. Its protein product is CSARDTGVNSYGYTF.

This clonotype was counted ten times or more. The V gene is TRBV4-1, the J gene TRBJ2-7, with 7 positions matching TRBD2. Trimming took 1 base from V and 2 from J; bases not matched to a gene: 5. The CDR3 covers 15 residues. In germline, CDR1 is MGHRA, CDR2 YSYEKL. The CDR3 loop is CASSQAGGRTYEQYF. CDR3 DNA sequence: TGCGCCAGCAGCCAAGCGGGGGGTCGGACCTACGAGCAGTACTTC.

The gene calls are TRBV29-1 and TRBJ2-3, with D perhaps matching TRBD1 (7 bases). The CDR3 totals 15 residues. Germline V CDR1 and CDR2: SQVTM, ANQGSEA. V was cut by 3 bases and J by 0 bases, with 13 bases left in between. CDR3 in DNA: TGCAGCGTTGAGGAGGGGGCCGCTAGCACAGATACGCAGTATTTT. Protein product: CSVEEGAASTDTQYF.

There are a few counts of this clonotype. The gene calls are TRBV9 and TRBJ2-3; D gene ambiguous. CDR3 length: 13 amino acids. CDR1 and CDR2 (germline): SGDLS, YYNGEE. Trimming pared 4 bases from V and 2 bases from J, leaving 8 bases between. The CDR3 coding sequence is TGTGCCAGCAGCTTGGCGGACACAGATACGCAGTATTTT. It yields the protein CASSLADTDTQYF.

The chain has TRBV2 and TRBJ2-2; no reliable D call. The germline V gene has CDR1 SNHLY and CDR2 FYNNEI. The V and J ends lost 8 bases and 0 bases respectively, with 16 bases between them. This CDR3 comprises 16 residues. As DNA, the CDR3 is TGTGCCAGCGGTCGGGCCGACCTGGCGAACACCGGGGAGCTGTTTTTT. Translation: CASGRADLANTGELFF.

J is TRBJ1-2 and V is TRBV12-3 or TRBV12-4, with D possibly being TRBD1 (5 bases). V dropped 4 bases and J dropped 4 bases, with 10 bases sitting between them. The CDR3 totals 13 residues. DNA of the CDR3: TGTGCCAGCAGTTCCACAGGCAGCTATGGCTACACCTTC. Its protein product is CASSSTGSYGYTF.

V is TRBV5-8 and J is TRBJ1-3; D remains unclear. CDR1 is SGHTS, CDR2 YDEGEE, per germline. The CDR3 has 14 residues. V gave up 0 bases and J gave up 2 bases, with 6 bases separating them. The CDR3 nucleotides read TGTGCCAGCAGCTTGGCAGGAACTGGAAACACCATATATTTT. Its protein product is CASSLAGTGNTIYF.

This clonotype was observed a handful of times. This chain connects TRBV7-7 to TRBJ2-5; D remains ambiguous. The germline V gene has CDR1 SSHAT and CDR2 FNYEAQ (reference sequence). V was shortened by 1 base and J by 3 bases, with 6 bases between the two germline ends. This CDR3 region has 13 residues. The CDR3 coding sequence is TGTGCCAGCAGCTTAGATTGGGAAGAGACCCAGTACTTC. Translation gives CASSLDWEETQYF.

This clonotype was observed many times. The rearrangement joins TRBV10-1 to TRBJ2-7; 8 nucleotides align to TRBD1. The ends lost 6 bases at V and 5 bases at J; junction bases unmatched: 9. The CDR3 spans 14 residues. Germline-derived CDR1 and CDR2 are WNHNN and SYGVQD (reference sequence). The DNA for the CDR3 is TGCGCCAGCAGCTTCTCCCAGGGGGCCCACGAGCAGTACTTC. Protein sequence: CASSFSQGAHEQYF.

In its sample, this clonotype was seen many times. The rearrangement joins TRBV4-1 to TRBJ2-7, with 13 bases matching TRBD2. Germline CDR1 and CDR2: MGHRA and YSYEKL. This CDR3 is 16 amino acids long. Trimming removed 2 bases from V and 3 bases from J; junction bases left unmatched: 4. The DNA for the CDR3 is TGCGCCAGCAGCCAAACCGGGACTAGCGGGGTCTACGAGCAGTACTTC. This encodes CASSQTGTSGVYEQYF.

This clonotype has only a few counts. This chain uses TRBV7-2 with TRBJ1-2, with D hard to call. This CDR3 region has 15 residues. With 5 bases removed from V and 2 bases from J, the gap between germline ends came to 15 bases. Germline lookup yields CDR1 SGHTA and CDR2 FQGNSA. The chain's CDR3 is CASSPPLERNYGYTF. The CDR3 DNA is TGTGCCAGCAGCCCGCCCCTGGAGAGAAACTATGGCTACACCTTC.

The J gene is TRBJ1-1, the V gene TRBV11-1; TRBD1 agrees at 10 bases. The CDR3 sequence is 16 residues long. Germline CDR1 and CDR2: SGHAT and FQDESV (reference sequence). J gave up 2 bases and V 7 bases, and 10 bases lay outside the gene matches. The CDR3, as DNA: TGTGCCAGCACCCTTGGGAGGACAGGGGGAAACACTGAAGCTTTCTTT. Translating gives CASTLGRTGGNTEAFF.